This T cell receptor (beta chain) was profiled in a study of human T cells and chemical hapten exposure. Points from the study as a whole: Patch test score rose with PT1 expanded TCR count, significant at thresholds 8, 16 and 32, not 4.

V lost 6 bases and J 5 bases, leaving 10 bases between the germline ends. The CDR3 is 12 residues long. CDR1 and CDR2 (germline): SEHNR, FQNEAQ (reference sequence). Time point here: patch test 2, 6 weeks after DPC sensitization. As to treatment: therapeutic diphenylcyclopropenone sensitization with weekly scalp DPC. TCRdb re-derived calls from the RACE reads in MiXCR, one entry per CDR3 protein. In the table there are a few hundred thousand distinct CDR3 sequences, roughly 6.3% of which are singletons. This clonotype was seen at least ten times. Its antigen is unidentified. This clonotype was obtained from a woman aged 18 to 35 with alopecia areata. Some clones in this sample may be carry-over from other donors' samples. The sample consisted of whole blood, taken in connection with sensitization to the hapten diphenylcyclopropenone (DPC). The chain couples TRBV7-9 to TRBJ2-5; D call uncertain. CDR3 DNA: TGTGCCAGCAGTATCCGCCGGGAGACCCAGTACTTC. Translating gives CASSIRRETQYF.